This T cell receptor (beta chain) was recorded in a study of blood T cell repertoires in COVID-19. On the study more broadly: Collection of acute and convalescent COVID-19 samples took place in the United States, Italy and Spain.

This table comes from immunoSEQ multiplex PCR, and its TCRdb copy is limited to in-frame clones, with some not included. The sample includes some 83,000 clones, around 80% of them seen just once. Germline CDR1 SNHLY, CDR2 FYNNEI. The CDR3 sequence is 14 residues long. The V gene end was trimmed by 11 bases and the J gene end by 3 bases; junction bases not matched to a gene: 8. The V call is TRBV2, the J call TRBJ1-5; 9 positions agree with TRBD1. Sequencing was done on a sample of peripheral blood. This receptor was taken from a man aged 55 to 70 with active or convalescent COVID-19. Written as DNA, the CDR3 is TGTGCCTCAAAAGGGACAGGGAACAATCAGCCCCAGCATTTT. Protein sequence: CASKGTGNNQPQHF.